In this sample, the clone carrying this T cell receptor beta chain turned up a few times. The entry originates in a study of blood T cells in healthy people across ages. Primers used in a second PCR of about 7 to 12 cycles were a sample-barcoded 5' primer and a J-beta primer mix. A template-switch adaptor containing 12 random nucleotides labeled each cDNA molecule. TCRdb re-called the 5' RACE reads with MiXCR, one entry per CDR3 protein. The sample has about 1.8 million distinct CDR3 sequences; less than 50% are singletons. The CDR3 totals 13 residues. V shed 6 bases and J shed 2 bases, with 8 bases lying between them. Germline assignment: CDR1 KGHDR and CDR2 SFDVKD. Each of the donors had roughly 9.7 milliliters of peripheral blood drawn into EDTA-treated Vacutainer tubes.

This receptor was taken from a woman in her thirties or forties in good health. This chain connects TRBV24-1 to TRBJ2-3, with D hard to call. Sequenced sample: blood. CDR3 region: CATSISHTDTQYF. Here the CDR3 DNA reads TGTGCCACCAGTATATCCCACACAGATACGCAGTATTTT.